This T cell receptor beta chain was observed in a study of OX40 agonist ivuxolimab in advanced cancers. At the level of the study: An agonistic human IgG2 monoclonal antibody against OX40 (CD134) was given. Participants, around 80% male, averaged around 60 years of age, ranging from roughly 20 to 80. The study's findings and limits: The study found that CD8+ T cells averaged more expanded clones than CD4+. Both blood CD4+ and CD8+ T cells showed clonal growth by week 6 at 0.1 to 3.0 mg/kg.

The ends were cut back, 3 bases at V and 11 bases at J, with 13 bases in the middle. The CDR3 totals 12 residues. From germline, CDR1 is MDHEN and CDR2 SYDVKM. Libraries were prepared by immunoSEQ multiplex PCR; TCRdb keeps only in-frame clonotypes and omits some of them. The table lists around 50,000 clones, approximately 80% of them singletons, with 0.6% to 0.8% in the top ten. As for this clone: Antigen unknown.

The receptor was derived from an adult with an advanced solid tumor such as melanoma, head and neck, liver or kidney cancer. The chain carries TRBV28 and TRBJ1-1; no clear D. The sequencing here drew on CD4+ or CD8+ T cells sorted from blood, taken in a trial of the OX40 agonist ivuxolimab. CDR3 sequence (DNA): TGTGCCAGCAGTTTGGGGTCCAAAGGGGCTTTCTTT. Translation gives CASSLGSKGAFF.